Each of the 9 T cell receptor beta chains below was sequenced from the same sample in a study of identical twins. MiXCR, applied by TCRdb to the 5' RACE reads, yields one record per CDR3 protein. Of about 210,000 distinct CDR3 sequences in the sample, roughly a tenth were seen once. The sample consisted of memory (CD45RO+) T cells sorted from blood. All receptors derive from a woman aged 18-35 years in good health.

This clonotype occurred many times. The chain recombines TRBV3-1 with TRBJ2-7, with D perhaps TRBD1 (5 bases). Germline CDR1 is LGHDT and CDR2 is YNNKEL (reference sequence). The CDR3 is 15 residues long. The V and J ends lost 0 bases and 5 bases respectively, with 14 bases between them. The CDR3 loop is CASSQDYFLGDEQYF. The CDR3 nucleotides are TGTGCCAGCAGCCAAGATTACTTCCTAGGGGACGAGCAGTACTTC.

A few counts support this clonotype. The germline gene is not matched at one end of the junction; a read error may be the cause. This chain connects TRBV5-1 to TRBJ2-5, with no clear D. Germline CDR1 is SGHRS and CDR2 is YFSETQ. The CDR3 contains 12 residues. In DNA form, the CDR3 reads TGTGCCAGCTCACCCGACCAAGAGACCCAGTACTTC. Its protein is CASSPDQETQYF.

The J gene is TRBJ2-1, the V gene TRBV7-8, with 11 nucleotides matching TRBD2. Germline CDR1 is SGHVS and CDR2 is FQNEAQ. This CDR3 has 17 residues. V gave up 5 bases and J gave up 2 bases; unmatched junction bases: 8. CDR3 region: CASSRFSSGGTYNEQFF. The CDR3 DNA reads TGTGCCAGCAGCCGTTTTTCTAGCGGGGGGACCTACAATGAGCAGTTCTTC.

The V and J genes are TRBV20-1 and TRBJ2-1; TRBD2 might be the D (6 bases). Per germline, CDR1 DFQATT and CDR2 SNEGSKA (reference sequence). The CDR3 length is 16 residues. The V gene lost 6 bases and the J gene lost 4 bases, with 22 bases spanning the gap. CDR3 residues: CSAVGGRAQVYNEQFF. Written as DNA, the CDR3 is TGCAGTGCAGTGGGAGGAAGGGCCCAGGTGTACAATGAGCAGTTCTTC.

This clonotype came up many times. The genes are TRBV7-9 and TRBJ1-4, with a tentative D call TRBD1 (5 bases). The CDR3 has 15 residues. Per germline, CDR1 SEHNR and CDR2 FQNEAQ (reference sequence). V was pared by 1 base and J by 2 bases, with 8 bases between. In DNA, the CDR3 is TGTGCCAGCAGCTTAGGGGGACGGACTAATGAAAAACTGTTTTTT. It encodes CASSLGGRTNEKLFF. Using reference TRBV7-9 and TRBJ1-4 for the parts outside the CDR3, the full variable domain is DTGVSQNPRHKITKRGQNVTFRCDPISEHNRLYWYRQTLGQGPEFLTYFQNEAQLEKSRLLSDRFSAERPKGSFSTLEIQRTEQGDSAMYLCASSLGGRTNEKLFFGSGTQLSVL.

This clonotype was observed at least ten times. The chain combines TRBV27 with TRBJ1-2, with TRBD1 matching over 7 bases. The V gene's germline CDR1 is MNHEY and CDR2 SMNVEV (reference sequence). V shed 8 bases, J shed 4 bases, and the junction held 7 bases outside the gene matches. This CDR3 is 13 amino acids long. The chain's CDR3 is CASAFAGGYGYTF. The CDR3 bases are TGTGCCAGCGCCTTTGCAGGGGGCTATGGCTACACCTTC.

This clonotype came up a few times. The V call is TRBV5-1, the J call TRBJ1-1, with TRBD1 as a possible D gene (5 bases). The V gene's germline CDR1 is SGHRS and CDR2 YFSETQ. The V end was cut by 3 bases, the J end by 1 base, with 16 bases between. This CDR3 contains 16 residues. CDR3 sequence reads: CASSSEPGRQNTEAFF. The CDR3 nucleotides are TGCGCCAGCAGCTCCGAGCCGGGACGCCAGAACACTGAAGCTTTCTTT.

This clonotype was found many times. This chain joins TRBV7-9 and TRBJ1-2, with D unclear. V dropped 2 bases and J dropped 7 bases, with 14 bases sitting between them. The CDR3 extends over 14 amino acids. Germline lookup yields CDR1 SEHNR and CDR2 FQNEAQ (reference sequence). CDR3 DNA sequence: TGTGCCAGCAGCTTAAGCGGAATGGACCGTGGCTACACCTTC. Translation: CASSLSGMDRGYTF.

This CDR3 is CASSLQDTSNYGYTF. CDR3 in DNA: TGCGCCAGCAGCTTGCAGGACACATCTAACTATGGCTACACCTTC. The chain recombines TRBV5-1 with TRBJ1-2; perhaps TRBD1 as D (5 bases). This CDR3 spans 15 amino acids. Trimming cost V 1 base and J 0 bases, with 10 bases left between them. CDR1 is SGHRS, CDR2 YFSETQ, per germline.